These 31 T cell receptor beta chains were sequenced from one sample in a study of cytomegalovirus exposure and HLA in healthy donors. Method: immunoSEQ multiplex PCR; TCRdb's copy keeps in-frame clones and lacks some. Here the sample spans roughly 310,000 clones, approximately 85% being singletons. Material for sequencing was PBMCs. Source of these receptors: a man younger than 40 in good health and CMV-seronegative.

This chain uses TRBV7-2 with TRBJ2-5; maybe TRBD2 (6 bases). V dropped 4 bases and J dropped 2 bases, with 20 bases sitting between them. Germline V lookup: CDR1 SGHTA, CDR2 FQGNSA. This CDR3 region has 17 residues. In nucleotides, the CDR3 is TGTGCCAGCAGCTCGGGGAAATTCTGGGACTCGCAAGAGACCCAGTACTTC. Its protein is CASSSGKFWDSQETQYF.

This chain's CDR3 is CATQTQGWDTEAFF. Written as DNA, the CDR3 is TGTGCCACCCAAACCCAGGGTTGGGACACTGAAGCTTTCTTT. The chain employs TRBV27 and TRBJ1-1; possibly TRBD1 for D (5 bases). V gave up 10 bases and J gave up 3 bases, with 18 bases separating them. Looked up from germline, CDR1 is MNHEY and CDR2 is SMNVEV (reference sequence). The CDR3 loop spans 14 amino acids.

This clone occurred once. The chain is built from TRBV6-6 and TRBJ2-2, with 7 bases fitting TRBD2. The CDR3 contains 15 residues. The V gene end was trimmed by 7 bases and the J gene end by 6 bases; junction bases not matched to a gene: 11. Germline values: CDR1 MNHNY, CDR2 SVGAGI (reference sequence). This CDR3 reads CASTVTREAPGELFF. The CDR3, as DNA: TGTGCCAGCACCGTCACCCGGGAGGCCCCCGGGGAGCTGTTTTTT.

The rearrangement uses TRBV9 and TRBJ2-3, with unresolved D. This CDR3 spans 13 amino acids. Germline CDR1 reads SGDLS; CDR2 reads YYNGEE. Trimming cost V 0 bases and J 3 bases, with 5 bases left between them. The CDR3 here is CASSVGVTDTQYF. The CDR3 DNA follows: TGTGCCAGCAGCGTAGGTGTAACAGATACGCAGTATTTT. Filled out from reference TRBV9 and TRBJ2-3, the complete variable domain reads DSGVTQTPKHLITATGQRVTLRCSPRSGDLSVYWYQQSLDQGLQFLIQYYNGEERAKGNILERFSAQQFPDLHSELNLSSLELGDSALYFCASSVGVTDTQYFGPGTRLTVL.

This clone is a singleton in its sample. The gene calls are TRBV7-9 and TRBJ2-5; no clear D gene. Germline CDR1 SEHNR, CDR2 FQNEAQ (reference sequence). This CDR3 comprises 15 residues. Trimming shortened V by 1 base and J by 3 bases, and 12 bases separated the two germline ends. The CDR3 bases are TGTGCCAGCAGCTTAGGAATGGGCCGAGAAGAGACCCAGTACTTC. Its protein is CASSLGMGREETQYF.

The CDR3 DNA sequence: TGTGCCAGCAGCCGCGGGGGGCAAGAGACCCAGTACTTC. It encodes CASSRGGQETQYF. This sequence joins TRBV7-9 and TRBJ2-5, with 8 bases identical to TRBD2. The V and J ends lost 5 bases and 2 bases, in that order; junction bases with no gene match: 1. Germline V gene sequence: CDR1 SEHNR, CDR2 FQNEAQ (reference sequence). This CDR3 comprises 13 residues. The complete variable domain, with remaining parts taken from reference TRBV7-9 and TRBJ2-5, reads DTGVSQNPRHKITKRGQNVTFRCDPISEHNRLYWYRQTLGQGPEFLTYFQNEAQLEKSRLLSDRFSAERPKGSFSTLEIQRTEQGDSAMYLCASSRGGQETQYFGPGTRLLVL.

The chain couples TRBV11-2 to TRBJ1-1, with D possibly TRBD1 on 5 matching bases. CDR1 and CDR2 from the germline V gene are SGHAT and FQNNGV. CDR3 length: 13 residues. Trimming cost V 6 bases and J 3 bases, with 11 bases left between them. CDR3 sequence reads: CASRGLLDTEAFF. The CDR3 coding sequence is TGTGCCAGCAGGGGACTTTTGGACACTGAAGCTTTCTTT. The whole variable domain, remainder taken from reference TRBV11-2 and TRBJ1-1, is EAGVAQSPRYKIIEKRQSVAFWCNPISGHATLYWYQQILGQGPKLLIQFQNNGVVDDSQLPKDRFSAERLKGVDSTLKIQPAKLEDSAVYLCASRGLLDTEAFFGQGTRLTVV.

J is TRBJ2-4 and V is TRBV7-2; D is ambiguous. The CDR3 spans 14 residues. Germline CDR1 and CDR2: SGHTA and FQGNSA. The V end was cut by 5 bases, the J end by 3 bases, with 11 bases between. This CDR3 reads CASSHRVYKNIQYF. As DNA, the CDR3 is TGTGCCAGCAGCCATCGGGTATACAAAAACATTCAGTACTTC.

This clone came up a few times. The sample carries other DNA sequences with the same CDR3. This sequence joins TRBV6-5 and TRBJ1-2; D might be TRBD1 (5 bases). The CDR3 sequence is 11 residues long. Germline-derived CDR1 and CDR2 are MNHEY and SVGAGI. Trimming pared 2 bases from V and 7 bases from J, leaving 5 bases between. The CDR3, as DNA: TGTGCCAGCAGTTACCAGGGTGGCTACACCTTC. Amino acid sequence: CASSYQGGYTF.

The chain has TRBV15 and TRBJ1-1; D is perhaps TRBD1 (5 bases). V lost 3 bases, J lost 7 bases, and 6 bases lay in between. Looked up from germline, CDR1 is LNHNV and CDR2 is YYDKDF (reference sequence). The CDR3 runs 11 residues. CDR3 nucleotides: TGTGCCACCAGCAGTGACAGTGAAGCTTTCTTT. Encoded protein: CATSSDSEAFF. Full variable domain (rest looked up from reference TRBV15 and TRBJ1-1): DAMVIQNPRYQVTQFGKPVTLSCSQTLNHNVMYWYQQKSSQAPKLLFHYYDKDFNNEADTPDNFQSRRPNTSFCFLDIRSPGLGDTAMYLCATSSDSEAFFGQGTRLTVV.

The V and J genes are TRBV5-1 and TRBJ1-2; 7 bases match TRBD1. Losses at the gene ends were 4 bases for V and 2 bases for J; bases not matched to a gene: 5. This CDR3 spans 14 amino acids. Germline V gene sequence: CDR1 SGHRS, CDR2 YFSETQ. DNA for the CDR3: TGCGCCAGCAGCACCACGACAGGGAACTATGGCTACACCTTC. It translates to CASSTTTGNYGYTF.

This clone was seen more than once but under ten times. The chain couples TRBV7-2 to TRBJ1-2; 12 positions match TRBD1. J lost 4 bases, V lost 5 bases, and 8 bases had no gene match. This CDR3 region has 16 residues. Germline V gives CDR1 SGHTA, CDR2 FQGNSA. The CDR3 loop reads CASSPGQGALGYGYTF. Here the CDR3 DNA reads TGTGCCAGCAGCCCGGGACAGGGGGCGCTCGGCTATGGCTACACCTTC.

The count of this clone is one. This chain joins TRBV9 and TRBJ2-2; 9 bases map to TRBD2. V lost 0 bases and J lost 4; bases outside the gene matches: 4. This CDR3 is built from 16 residues. CDR1 is SGDLS and CDR2 is YYNGEE in the germline V gene. CDR3 bases: TGTGCCAGCAGCGTAGTCCGAGCGGGGGGCACCGGGGAGCTGTTTTTT. Protein: CASSVVRAGGTGELFF.

The J gene is TRBJ1-4, the V gene TRBV7-9; no clear D. CDR1 is SEHNR, CDR2 FQNEAQ, per germline (reference sequence). V was cut by 0 bases and J by 4 bases, with 6 bases left in between. This CDR3 is 14 amino acids long. CDR3 sequence (DNA): TGTGCCAGCAGCTTAGCTAGCCGTAATGAAAAACTGTTTTTT. It specifies CASSLASRNEKLFF.

The J gene is TRBJ2-7, the V gene TRBV21-1; the table assigns TRBD2, which was not confirmed against the DNA. TRBV21-1 is recorded as a pseudogene. The CDR3 totals 16 residues. The CDR3 spells CASSKGGTDDSYEQYF. For the CDR3, the DNA is TGTGCCAGCAGCAAAGGGGGGACTGACGACTCCTACGAGCAGTACTTC.

V usage is TRBV11-2 and J usage is TRBJ1-3; TRBD1 might be the D (6 bases). With 5 bases removed from V and 7 bases from J, the gap between germline ends came to 15 bases. The CDR3 totals 14 residues. Germline assignment: CDR1 SGHAT and CDR2 FQNNGV. The CDR3 DNA reads as TGTGCCAGCAGCATGACAGGTCTTGGGAACACCATATATTTT. It encodes CASSMTGLGNTIYF.

The chain recombines TRBV27 with TRBJ2-3; 11 bases fit TRBD2. Trimming cost V 3 bases and J 2 bases; bases outside gene matches: 4. Germline-derived CDR1 and CDR2 are MNHEY and SMNVEV (reference sequence). CDR3 length: 16 amino acids. This chain's CDR3 is CASSFGTSGITDTQYF. The DNA of the CDR3 is TGTGCCAGCAGTTTCGGGACTAGCGGCATCACAGATACGCAGTATTTT.

The gene calls are TRBV4-1 and TRBJ1-5; 9 positions match TRBD1. Germline trimming cut 0 bases from V and 2 bases from J; bases unmatched to any gene: 11. The V gene's germline CDR1 is MGHRA and CDR2 YSYEKL. The CDR3 contains 19 residues. The CDR3 region is CASSQDHEAGTGRNQPQHF. The CDR3 region has the DNA TGCGCCAGCAGCCAAGACCACGAAGCCGGGACAGGGCGCAATCAGCCCCAGCATTTT.

This clone was picked up one time. The J gene is TRBJ2-7, the V gene TRBV19; D call uncertain. The CDR3 loop spans 13 amino acids. The germline V and J ends were trimmed by 3 bases and 1 base, with 7 bases remaining between them. Germline assignment: CDR1 LNHDA and CDR2 SQIVND (reference sequence). CDR3 coding DNA: TGTGCCAGTAGTATTTCGGGTTCCTACGAGCAGTACTTC. Its protein is CASSISGSYEQYF.

This CDR3 is CASSPEWRNQPQHF. CDR3 in DNA: TGCGCCAGCAGTCCCGAATGGCGCAATCAGCCCCAGCATTTT. The rearrangement links TRBV10-2 to TRBJ1-5; D is unresolved. The CDR3 has 14 residues. Per germline, CDR1 WSHSY and CDR2 SAAADI. Trimming left V 5 bases short and J 2 bases short, with 10 bases between.

The CDR3 DNA is TGTGCCAGCACCACGACAGTGAACACTGAAGCTTTCTTT. This gives the protein CASTTTVNTEAFF. This chain connects TRBV6-1 to TRBJ1-1, with TRBD1 as a possible D gene (5 bases). This CDR3 spans 13 amino acids. V shed 7 bases and J shed 0 bases, with 9 bases lying between them. CDR1 and CDR2 (germline): MNHNS, SASEGT.

The gene calls are TRBV29-1 and TRBJ1-2, with D hard to call. V gave up 4 bases and J gave up 8 bases, with 14 bases separating them. Germline CDR1 and CDR2: SQVTM and ANQGSEA. CDR3 length: 12 amino acids. The CDR3 DNA follows: TGCAGCGTTGGGGCGTATACTGTGGGCTACACCTTC. It yields the protein CSVGAYTVGYTF.

V gene TRBV5-1 combines with J gene TRBJ2-3; 9 bases map to TRBD2. Looked up from germline, CDR1 is SGHRS and CDR2 is YFSETQ. The CDR3 runs to 15 residues. V shed 1 base and J 2 bases; nucleotides not matched to a gene: 2. The CDR3 is CASSLTSGPTDTQYF. The CDR3 bases are TGCGCCAGCAGCTTGACTAGCGGGCCCACAGATACGCAGTATTTT. Full variable domain (outside the CDR3, taken from reference TRBV5-1 and TRBJ2-3): KAGVTQTPRYLIKTRGQQVTLSCSPISGHRSVSWYQQTPGQGLQFLFEYFSETQRNKGNFPGRFSGRQFSNSRSEMNVSTLELGDSALYLCASSLTSGPTDTQYFGPGTRLTVL.

The CDR3 DNA reads as TGTGCCAGCAGTCCAATCCTCCAGGGGAGCGGAGCCAAAAACATTCAGTACTTC. It specifies CASSPILQGSGAKNIQYF. This sequence joins TRBV27 and TRBJ2-4; D might be TRBD1 (6 bases). The length of the CDR3 is 18 residues. V shed 5 bases and J shed 0 bases, with 20 bases lying between them. Germline lookup yields CDR1 MNHEY and CDR2 SMNVEV (reference sequence).

The gene calls are TRBV5-1 and TRBJ2-1, with TRBD2 matching 8 bases. The CDR3 is 14 amino acids. The ends lost 2 bases at V and 5 bases at J; junction bases unmatched: 3. Germline V gene sequence: CDR1 SGHRS, CDR2 YFSETQ. The CDR3 coding sequence is TGCGCCAGCAGCTTTAGCGGGGCCGACAATGAGCAGTTCTTC. Its translation is CASSFSGADNEQFF.

The chain employs TRBV29-1 and TRBJ1-1; D is perhaps TRBD1 (5 bases). This CDR3 has 13 amino acids. The germline CDR1 and CDR2 sequences are SQVTM and ANQGSEA. V was shortened by 6 bases and J by 1 base, with 12 bases between the two germline ends. The CDR3 loop is CSVTTAQNTEAFF. Written as DNA, the CDR3 is TGCAGCGTCACGACAGCACAGAACACTGAAGCTTTCTTT.

To note about this clone: Different DNA sequences within this sample yield the same CDR3. V usage is TRBV19 and J usage is TRBJ1-3; no reliable D call. The CDR3 covers 12 residues. The germline V gene encodes CDR1 LNHDA and CDR2 SQIVND (reference sequence). V lost 3 bases and J lost 6, with 6 bases in between. The CDR3 here is CASSISENTIYF. DNA of the CDR3: TGTGCCAGTAGTATTTCAGAAAACACCATATATTTT.

The V and J genes are TRBV4-3 and TRBJ2-6, with D perhaps matching TRBD2 (6 bases). The CDR3 sequence is 18 residues long. V gave up 0 bases and J gave up 2 bases, with 14 bases separating them. Germline CDR1 is LGHNA and CDR2 is YSLEER. The CDR3: CASSQEGWSGAGANVLTF. Written as DNA, the CDR3 is TGCGCCAGCAGCCAAGAAGGGTGGTCGGGGGCTGGGGCCAACGTCCTGACTTTC.

Only one count was recorded for this clone. V gene TRBV5-1 combines with J gene TRBJ2-3; the D gene is possibly TRBD2 (6 bases). Trimming took 0 bases from V and 3 from J, leaving 14 bases between them. The CDR3 has 16 amino acids. Germline V gene lookup returns CDR1 SGHRS and CDR2 YFSETQ. The DNA for the CDR3 is TGCGCCAGCAGCTTGGCGGGACTCTCGGGGACAGATACGCAGTATTTT. Its translation: CASSLAGLSGTDTQYF.

The V gene is TRBV6-5, the J gene TRBJ1-2; the D gene is possibly TRBD1 (6 bases). The CDR3 covers 13 residues. Germline V CDR1 and CDR2: MNHEY, SVGAGI. V shed 6 bases and J shed 2 bases, with 10 bases lying between them. CDR3 nucleotide sequence: TGTGCCAGCAGAGTGGACAGAAACTATGGCTACACCTTC. It specifies CASRVDRNYGYTF.

The J gene is TRBJ1-2, the V gene TRBV6-6; maybe TRBD1 (5 bases). This CDR3 region has 12 residues. Germline CDR1 reads MNHNY; CDR2 reads SVGAGI (reference sequence). Trimming left V 4 bases short and J 4 bases short, with 7 bases between. The CDR3 DNA sequence: TGTGCCAGCAGTTTCGGGGGCTATGGCTACACCTTC. Translating gives CASSFGGYGYTF.